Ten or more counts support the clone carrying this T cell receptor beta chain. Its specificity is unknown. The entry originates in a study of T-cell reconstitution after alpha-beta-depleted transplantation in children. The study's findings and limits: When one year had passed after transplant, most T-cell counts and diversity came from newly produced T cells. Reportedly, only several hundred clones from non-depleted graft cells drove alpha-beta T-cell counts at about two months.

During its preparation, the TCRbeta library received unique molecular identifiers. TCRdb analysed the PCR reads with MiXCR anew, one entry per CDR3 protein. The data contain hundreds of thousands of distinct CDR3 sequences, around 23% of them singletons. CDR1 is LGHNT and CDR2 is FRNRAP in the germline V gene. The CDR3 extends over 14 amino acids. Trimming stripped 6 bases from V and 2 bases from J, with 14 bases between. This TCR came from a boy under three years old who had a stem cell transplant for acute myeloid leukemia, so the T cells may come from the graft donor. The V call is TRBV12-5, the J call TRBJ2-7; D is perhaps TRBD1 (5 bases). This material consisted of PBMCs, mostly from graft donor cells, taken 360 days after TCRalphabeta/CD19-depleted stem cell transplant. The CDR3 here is CASGIGVGTYEQYF. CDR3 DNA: TGTGCTAGTGGAATAGGGGTAGGCACCTACGAGCAGTACTTC.